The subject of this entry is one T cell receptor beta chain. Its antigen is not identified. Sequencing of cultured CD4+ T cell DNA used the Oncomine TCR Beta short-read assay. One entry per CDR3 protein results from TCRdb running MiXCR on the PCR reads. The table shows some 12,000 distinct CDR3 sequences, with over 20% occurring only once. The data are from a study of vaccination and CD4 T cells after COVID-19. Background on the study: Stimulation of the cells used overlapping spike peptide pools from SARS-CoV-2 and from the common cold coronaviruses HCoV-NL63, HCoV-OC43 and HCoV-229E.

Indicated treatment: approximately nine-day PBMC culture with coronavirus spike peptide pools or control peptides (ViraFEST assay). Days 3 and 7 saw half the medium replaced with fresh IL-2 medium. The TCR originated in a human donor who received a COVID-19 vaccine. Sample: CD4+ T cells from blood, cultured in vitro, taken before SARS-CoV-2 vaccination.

In DNA, the CDR3 is TGTGCCAGCAGCAGGACAGGGCGACTCACTGAAGCTTTCTTT. This sequence encodes CASSRTGRLTEAFF. The genes are TRBV12-3 or TRBV12-4 and TRBJ1-1, with 8 bases identical to TRBD1. J gave up 4 bases and V 6 bases, and 7 bases lay outside the gene matches. The CDR3 loop spans 14 amino acids.